This T cell receptor (beta chain) was documented in a study of technical replicates of blood from a handful of donors. The assay was immunoSEQ multiplex PCR, and TCRdb's table has in-frame clones only and misses some. Among 75,000 to 85,000 clones listed, more than 90% were seen once. With 10 bases removed from V and 0 bases from J, the gap between germline ends came to 19 bases. Looked up from germline, CDR1 is ENHRY and CDR2 is SYGVKD. The CDR3 sequence is 15 residues long. The chain couples TRBV10-3 to TRBJ2-7; maybe TRBD2 (6 bases). The TCR originated in a human donor in good health. Material: T cells isolated from PBMCs. This chain's CDR3 is CATLPSVQSSYEQYF. The CDR3 DNA follows: TGTGCCACCCTACCTAGCGTTCAAAGCTCCTACGAGCAGTACTTC.